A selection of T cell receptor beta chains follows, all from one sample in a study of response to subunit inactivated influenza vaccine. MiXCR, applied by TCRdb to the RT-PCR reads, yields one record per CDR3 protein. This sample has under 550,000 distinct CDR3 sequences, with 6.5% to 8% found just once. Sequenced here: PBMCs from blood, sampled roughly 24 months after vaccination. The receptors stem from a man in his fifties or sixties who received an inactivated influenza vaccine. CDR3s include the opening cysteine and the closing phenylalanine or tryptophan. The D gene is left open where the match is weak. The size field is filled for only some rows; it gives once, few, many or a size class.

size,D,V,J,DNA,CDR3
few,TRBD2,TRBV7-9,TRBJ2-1,TGTGCCAGCAGCTCTGGTGAGCGGGAGTGGGAGCAGTTCTTC,CASSSGEREWEQFF
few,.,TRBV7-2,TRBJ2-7,TGTGCCAGCAGCTTAGGGGGGTTTAGCTCCTACGAGCAGTACTTC,CASSLGGFSSYEQYF
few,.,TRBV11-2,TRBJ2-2,TGTGCCAGCAGCCCTCGCGGGTTCCGTAGTAACACCGGGGAGCTGTTTTTT,CASSPRGFRSNTGELFF
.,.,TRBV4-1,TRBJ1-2,TGCGCCAGCAGCCAAGATAACCGTGAGGGGTATGGCTACACCTTC,CASSQDNREGYGYTF
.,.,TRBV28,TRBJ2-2,TGTGCCAGCGGGACCCGCCGGGAGCTGTTTTTT,CASGTRRELFF
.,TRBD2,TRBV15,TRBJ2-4,TGTGCCACCAGCAGAGGCCAAAGCGGGAGCGGGAACATTCAGTACTTC,CATSRGQSGSGNIQYF
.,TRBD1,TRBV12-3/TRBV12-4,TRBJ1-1,TGTGCCAGCAGTTTTGGGACAGGGGGCTCTGAAGCTTTCTTT,CASSFGTGGSEAFF
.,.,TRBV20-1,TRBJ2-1,TGCAGTGCTAGAGTCCCAGCGGACCTCTCCTACAATGAGCAGTTCTTC,CSARVPADLSYNEQFF
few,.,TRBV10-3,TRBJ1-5,TGTGCCATCAGTGAGTCTAGGGGGGATAGCAATCAGCCCCAGCATTTT,CAISESRGDSNQPQHF
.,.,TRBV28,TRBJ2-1,TGTGCCAGCAGTCCCGGTACGATACGGGGCTACAATGAGCAGTTCTTC,CASSPGTIRGYNEQFF
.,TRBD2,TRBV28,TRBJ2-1,TGTGCCAGCAGCCCGACTCGACTAGCGGGGGGTGGTGAGCAGTTCTTC,CASSPTRLAGGGEQFF
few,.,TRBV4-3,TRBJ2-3,TGCGCCAGCAGCCAAGACGGCCGGGACATCACAGATACGCAGTATTTT,CASSQDGRDITDTQYF
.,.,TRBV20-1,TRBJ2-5,TGCAGTGCGAGAGGCCTGTACCAAGAGACCCAGTACTTC,CSARGLYQETQYF
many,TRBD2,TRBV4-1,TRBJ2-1,TGCGCCAGCAGCCAAGTAGCGGGATCCTACAATGAGCAGTTCTTC,CASSQVAGSYNEQFF
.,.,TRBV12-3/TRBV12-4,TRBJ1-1,TGTGCCAGCATTCGGGACGGTGAAGCTTTCTTT,CASIRDGEAFF
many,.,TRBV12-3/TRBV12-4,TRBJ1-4,TGTGCCAGCACCCTGGGGCAGGGCGGAAAACTGTTTTTT,CASTLGQGGKLFF
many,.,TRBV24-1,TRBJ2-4,TGTGCCACCGAGGGGAACACGGGCATTCAGTACTTC,CATEGNTGIQYF
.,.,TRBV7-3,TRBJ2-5,TGTGCCAGCAGCTTAGGTTCTAGCCCAGGCCAAGAGACCCAGTACTTC,CASSLGSSPGQETQYF
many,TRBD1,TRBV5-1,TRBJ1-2,TGCGCCAGCAGCTTGGACAGGGGGCATCGCGGGATCTATGGCTACACCTTC,CASSLDRGHRGIYGYTF
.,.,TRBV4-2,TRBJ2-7,TGTGCCAGCAGCCAAGAAGGTATTGTCGACGAGCAGTACTTC,CASSQEGIVDEQYF
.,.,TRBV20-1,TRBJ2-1,TGCAGTGCTAGAGCAAGGGGACCGACTTCGGTGAAGGAGCAGTTCTTC,CSARARGPTSVKEQFF
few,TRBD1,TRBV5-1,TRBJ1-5,TGCGCCAGCAGCGGGGGACAGATCGGTCAGCCCCAGCATTTT,CASSGGQIGQPQHF
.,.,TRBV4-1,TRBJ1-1,TGCGCCAGCAGCCAAGTGGGCAGAGTCTCGCGTATTGAAGCTTTCTTT,CASSQVGRVSRIEAFF
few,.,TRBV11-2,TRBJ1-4,TGTGCCAGCAGCTTAGGTGCGGGAAGGGAAAAACTGTTTTTT,CASSLGAGREKLFF
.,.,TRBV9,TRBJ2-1,TGTGCCAGCAGCGTAGAGGGGGGTTTGGCCTACAATGAGCAGTTCTTC,CASSVEGGLAYNEQFF
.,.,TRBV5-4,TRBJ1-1,TGTGCCAGCAGCCCCAGGGAGGTGAACACTGAAGCTTTCTTT,CASSPREVNTEAFF
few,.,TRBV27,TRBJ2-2,TGTGCCAGCAGCGTCGACTACCCCACCGGGGAGCTGTTTTTT,CASSVDYPTGELFF
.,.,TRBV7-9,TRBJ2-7,TGTGCCAGCAGCTATGCAACCACAGGCTACGAGCAGTACTTC,CASSYATTGYEQYF
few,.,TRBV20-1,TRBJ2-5,TGCAGTCAGCTATCCCCCCTTCACCGGGGGGAGACCCAGTACTTC,CSQLSPLHRGETQYF
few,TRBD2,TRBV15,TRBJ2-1,TGTGCCACCACCAGTGGGGGGGAATCCTACAATGAGCAGTTCTTC,CATTSGGESYNEQFF
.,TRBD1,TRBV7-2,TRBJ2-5,TGTGCCAGCAGCCCATACAGGGGCATGGAGACCCAGTACTTC,CASSPYRGMETQYF
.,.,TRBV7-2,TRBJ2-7,TGTGCCAGCAGCCCCCATTCCCCCGGCCTGCAGTACTTC,CASSPHSPGLQYF
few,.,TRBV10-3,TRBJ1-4,TGTGCCATCAGTGAGTCCGGGCCTCACGACAAAAAACTGTTTTTT,CAISESGPHDKKLFF
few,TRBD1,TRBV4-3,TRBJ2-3,TGCGCCAGCAGCCAGTCCCCCGGACAGGGTGCAGCAGATACGCAGTATTTT,CASSQSPGQGAADTQYF
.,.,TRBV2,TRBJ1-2,TGTGCCAGCATGGAGGGGGCTAACTATGGCTACACCTTC,CASMEGANYGYTF
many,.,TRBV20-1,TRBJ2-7,TGCAGTGCTAGCCGGGACACCTACGAGCAGTACTTC,CSASRDTYEQYF
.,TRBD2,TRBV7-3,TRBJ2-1,TGTGCCAGCAGCGCTAGCGGGAGCGCCTCGAATGAGCAGTTCTTC,CASSASGSASNEQFF
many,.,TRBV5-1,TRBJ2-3,TGCGCCAGCAGCTTGGCTTCTAGTCCAGATACGCAGTATTTT,CASSLASSPDTQYF
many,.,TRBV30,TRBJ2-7,TGTGCCTGGCAGCCGGGACTCAACGAGCAGTACTTC,CAWQPGLNEQYF
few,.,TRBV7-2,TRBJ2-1,TGTGCCAGCAGCTTAGAGGGCCCAGGTGAGCAGTTCTTC,CASSLEGPGEQFF
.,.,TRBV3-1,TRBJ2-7,TGTGCCAGCAGCCAAGAGGTCCCTTTTACACACGAGCAGTACTTC,CASSQEVPFTHEQYF
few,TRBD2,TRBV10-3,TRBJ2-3,TGTGCCATCATGGTAGCGGGAGGAGATACGCAGTATTTT,CAIMVAGGDTQYF